This T cell receptor beta chain comes out of a study of blood T cell repertoires in COVID-19. Across the study: Sites in the United States, Italy and Spain provided acute and convalescent COVID-19 samples. T cells, B-cell-depleted T cells, or PBMCs provided the cDNA or gDNA that served as material.

The trim removed 1 base at V and 5 bases at J, leaving 7 bases unmatched. CDR3 length: 15 residues. Per germline, CDR1 SGHVS and CDR2 FNYEAQ. Authors' data handling: Using reference gene primer amplification, nucleated cell counts were estimated. Profiling relied on immunoSEQ multiplex PCR, and the TCRdb table lists in-frame clones only, not all of them. The V and J calls and the clone size are those of that table, but D and trimming were determined from the DNA. The data hold 130,000 to 150,000 clones, with about 84% observed a single time. The receptor was isolated from a woman older than 75 in a cohort sampled during active or convalescent COVID-19. The source material was peripheral blood. The chain employs TRBV7-6 and TRBJ2-5; 7 bases agree with TRBD1. The CDR3 region is CASSLESGGYETQYF. The CDR3 DNA reads as TGTGCCAGCAGCTTAGAATCAGGGGGATATGAGACCCAGTACTTC.